One and the same sample provided the 7 T cell receptor beta chains below, sequenced in a study of shared clonotypes between healthy human individuals. The protocol was immunoSEQ multiplex PCR, while the TCRdb copy is restricted to in-frame clones and leaves out a portion. The sample has some 2,500,000 clones, over 85% seen once. Sequences were obtained from naive CD4+ T cells from PBMCs. Subset given: CD45RA+ positively selected. These receptors were collected from a man aged 18 to 30 in good health. Some clones in this sample may be carry-over from other donors' samples.

V is TRBV7-3 and J is TRBJ2-1; 8 bases agree with TRBD2. The germline gives CDR1 SGHTA, CDR2 FQGTGA. CDR3 length equals 12 residues. The junction had 4 bases not matched to a gene; V was cut back by 6 bases and J by 9 bases. CDR3 nucleotide sequence: TGTGCCAGCAGTGATAGCGGGATTGAGCAGTTCTTC. This encodes CASSDSGIEQFF.

For this clone: Other DNA sequences of this sample code for an identical CDR3. The J gene is TRBJ2-7, the V gene TRBV5-1; D remains ambiguous. V was shortened by 0 bases and J by 1 base, with 8 bases between the two germline ends. The germline gives CDR1 SGHRS, CDR2 YFSETQ. The CDR3 loop spans 14 amino acids. The CDR3 sequence is CASSLVQPSYEQYF. The CDR3 DNA is TGCGCCAGCAGCTTGGTACAGCCATCCTACGAGCAGTACTTC.

This clone was found once. The chain carries TRBV27 and TRBJ2-7; D unclear. Germline loops: CDR1 MNHEY, CDR2 SMNVEV (reference sequence). The V gene lost 0 bases and the J gene lost 7 bases, with 16 bases spanning the gap. The length of the CDR3 is 15 residues. The CDR3 bases are TGTGCCAGCAGTTTATCTCTCCGGCCCACTCGGGAGCAGTACTTC. Translated: CASSLSLRPTREQYF.

This clone was counted only a few times. The sample contains more than one DNA sequence encoding this CDR3. This rearrangement joins TRBV5-1 to TRBJ1-2; D is perhaps TRBD1 (6 bases). CDR1 and CDR2 (germline): SGHRS, YFSETQ. V lost 0 bases, J lost 4 bases, and 10 bases lay in between. The CDR3 runs 14 residues. The CDR3 DNA is TGCGCCAGCAGCTTGGGTCAGGGGAGCTATGGCTACACCTTC. It encodes CASSLGQGSYGYTF. Using reference TRBV5-1 and TRBJ1-2 for the parts outside the CDR3, the full variable domain is KAGVTQTPRYLIKTRGQQVTLSCSPISGHRSVSWYQQTPGQGLQFLFEYFSETQRNKGNFPGRFSGRQFSNSRSEMNVSTLELGDSALYLCASSLGQGSYGYTFGSGTRLTVV.

This sequence joins TRBV7-2 and TRBJ2-2; 9 bases agree with TRBD2. Germline CDR1 is SGHTA and CDR2 is FQGNSA. This CDR3 has 18 residues. The J segment lost 1 base and the V segment lost 5 bases, leaving 11 bases of the junction unmatched. The chain's CDR3 is CASSTPGGSGRNTGELFF. The CDR3 DNA is TGTGCCAGCAGCACTCCTGGTGGTAGCGGGAGGAACACCGGGGAGCTGTTTTTT.

V usage is TRBV5-1 and J usage is TRBJ1-1; TRBD1 matches at 8 bases. Looked up from germline, CDR1 is SGHRS and CDR2 is YFSETQ. Germline trimming cut 6 bases from V and 2 bases from J; bases unmatched to any gene: 15. This CDR3 comprises 17 residues. The CDR3 DNA reads TGCGCCAGCACCTCAGGGGGCAGGGCTAATCGAAACACTGAAGCTTTCTTT. It is translated as CASTSGGRANRNTEAFF. Full variable domain (rest looked up from reference TRBV5-1 and TRBJ1-1): KAGVTQTPRYLIKTRGQQVTLSCSPISGHRSVSWYQQTPGQGLQFLFEYFSETQRNKGNFPGRFSGRQFSNSRSEMNVSTLELGDSALYLCASTSGGRANRNTEAFFGQGTRLTVV.

This chain joins TRBV28 and TRBJ1-1, with D possibly TRBD1 on 5 matching bases. Germline V CDR1 and CDR2: MDHEN, SYDVKM. The ends were cut back, 7 bases at V and 3 bases at J, with 15 bases in the middle. The length of the CDR3 is 14 residues. CDR3 DNA: TGTGCCAGCATTAGCGTGGGGGTTGACACTGAAGCTTTCTTT. Its protein is CASISVGVDTEAFF.